This T cell receptor (beta chain) was obtained from a study of CD8+CD57+ T cells in acquired aplastic anemia. This clonotype was seen more than once but under ten times. Sequenced patients had shown CD8+CD57+ cell expansion by flow cytometry. According to the study, genomic DNA was the template for TCR beta VDJ and CDR3 profiling. TCRdb called the reads again in MiXCR, with one record for every CDR3 protein. The profile shows about 180,000 distinct CDR3 sequences, around 48% of them singletons. V was shortened by 4 bases and J by 0 bases, with 14 bases between the two germline ends. There are 16 residues in the CDR3. Germline V gene sequence: CDR1 LNHNV, CDR2 YYDKDF (reference sequence).

The rearrangement uses TRBV15 and TRBJ2-3; weak D call: TRBD2 (5 bases). The sequence was obtained from a human donor with aplastic anemia. The sample was sorted CD4+, CD8+, or CD8+CD57+ T cells (not recorded which) from PBMCs. Here the CDR3 reads CATSKRGTVSTDTQYF. CDR3 DNA sequence: TGTGCCACCAGCAAACGGGGTACTGTTAGCACAGATACGCAGTATTTT.